This T cell receptor (beta chain) comes out of a study of cytomegalovirus exposure and HLA in healthy donors. The PCR made use of 60 Vbeta and 13 Jbeta primers. TCRdb keeps only in-frame clones here, not all; method: immunoSEQ multiplex PCR. The sample yields about 120,000 clones, around three quarters seen once. A remark on this clone: Antigen: not known.

General study points: Differences between HLA loci emerged in a later analysis of TCR association rates, with DRB1 most and HLA-C fewest. Across donors, most TCRs were seen rarely, yet some public ones were widespread. It was approximately 150 TCR beta chains that were listed as cytomegalovirus-associated.

The sample was PBMCs. The receptor was isolated from a young man in good health and CMV-seropositive.

The CDR3 bases are TGCGCCAGCAGTGAGTCTTTTGGACAGGCTCCCTATGGCTACACCTTC. Translating it yields CASSESFGQAPYGYTF. The chain carries TRBV10-2 and TRBJ1-2; 7 nucleotides match TRBD1. V was clipped by 0 bases and J by 4 bases; unmatched bases: 8. The CDR3 contains 16 residues. Germline CDR1 is WSHSY and CDR2 is SAAADI.